This TCR beta chain was profiled in a study of blood T cell repertoires in COVID-19. At the level of the study: From the United States, Italy and Spain came samples of acute and convalescent COVID-19. PBMCs, B-cell-depleted T cells, or T cells were the source of the cDNA or gDNA that made up the material.

This CDR3 spans 16 amino acids. Trimming at V came to 0 bases and at J to 3 bases, leaving 5 bases not matched to a gene. Germline CDR1 SGHKS, CDR2 YYEKEE (reference sequence). Under the authors' procedure: Amplifying reference gene primers gave estimates of nucleated cell counts. Clones were read by immunoSEQ multiplex PCR, and TCRdb kept only the in-frame ones, dropping some. V, J and clone size were drawn from that table, and D and trimming were deduced from the DNA. The data hold 92,000 or so clones, with about nine tenths observed a single time. V is TRBV5-5 and J is TRBJ2-7, with 11 positions matching TRBD1. Sample: peripheral blood. The sequence was collected from a man between 60 and 75 years old with acute or convalescent COVID-19. CDR3 protein: CASSLDVGQGDYEQYF. The CDR3 nucleotides read TGTGCCAGCAGCTTGGACGTGGGACAGGGGGACTACGAGCAGTACTTC.